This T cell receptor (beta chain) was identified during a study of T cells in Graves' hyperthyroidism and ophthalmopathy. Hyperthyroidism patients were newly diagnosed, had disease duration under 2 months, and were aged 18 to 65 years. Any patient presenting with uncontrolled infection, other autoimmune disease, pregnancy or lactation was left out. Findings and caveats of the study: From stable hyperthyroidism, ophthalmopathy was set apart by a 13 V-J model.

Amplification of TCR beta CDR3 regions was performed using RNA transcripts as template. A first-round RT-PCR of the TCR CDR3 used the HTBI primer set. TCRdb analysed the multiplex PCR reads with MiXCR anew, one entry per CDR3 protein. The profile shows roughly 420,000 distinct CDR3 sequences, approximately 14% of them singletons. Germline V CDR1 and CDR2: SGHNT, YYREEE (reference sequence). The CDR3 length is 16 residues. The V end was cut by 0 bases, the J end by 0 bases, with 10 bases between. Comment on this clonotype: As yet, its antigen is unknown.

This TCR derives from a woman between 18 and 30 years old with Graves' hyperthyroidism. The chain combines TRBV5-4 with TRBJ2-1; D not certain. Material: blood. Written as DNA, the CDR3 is TGTGCCAGCAGCTTGGCTTTCGCTAGCTCCTACAATGAGCAGTTCTTC. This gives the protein CASSLAFASSYNEQFF.